The sequence of this T cell receptor (beta chain) was determined in a study of blood T cell repertoires in COVID-19. The overall study: T cells, B-cell-depleted T cells, or PBMCs supplied cDNA or gDNA.

The germline gives CDR1 SNHLY, CDR2 FYNNEI. V lost 2 bases, J lost 0 bases, and 12 bases lay in between. CDR3 length: 16 residues. In the study's own analysis: Counts of nucleated cells, estimated from reference gene primer amplification, were obtained. Clones were read by immunoSEQ multiplex PCR, and TCRdb kept only the in-frame ones, dropping some. For V, J and clone size, that table is used; D and trimming come from the DNA. This table holds approximately 150,000 clones, around four fifths found once. The chain employs TRBV2 and TRBJ2-3; D remains unclear. The origin of this receptor is a woman aged 80 or over with COVID-19, enrolled during active disease. The source material was peripheral blood. The CDR3 DNA follows: TGTGCCAGCAGTGAATCCTGGCCGGGTAGCACAGATACGCAGTATTTT. It translates to CASSESWPGSTDTQYF.